This TCR beta chain appears in the sequencing data of a study of CDR3 diversity in severe acne. The CDR3 length is 9 residues, termini included. CDR1 MGHDK and CDR2 SYGVNS come from the germline V gene. Details on this clonotype: Because it lacks the conserved phenylalanine or tryptophan at the end, this CDR3 is likely a read error. No DNA is shown, since the ends of the CDR3 on it are uncertain; the CDR3 is the one TCRdb lists.

TCRdb called the PCR reads again in MiXCR, with one record for every CDR3 protein. The table shows over 85,000 distinct CDR3 sequences, with 51% occurring only once. This receptor was identified in a male donor with acne. The chain joins TRBV25-1 to TRBJ2-6; TRBD2, the table's D call, lacks a check against the DNA. Sequencing input: blood. Here the CDR3 reads CASSEGTIL.